This is a list of T cell receptor beta chains from one sample in a study of blood T cells in healthy people across ages. TCRdb called the 5' RACE reads again in MiXCR, with one record for every CDR3 protein. The sample holds around 1,000,000 distinct CDR3 sequences, about 25% seen once. These same data were also listed under a study on T cells of mothers and their children.

Sequenced input: blood. The receptors stem from a girl between 2 and 10 years old in good health. CDR3s include the opening cysteine and the closing phenylalanine or tryptophan. Each record gives: clone size, D gene, V gene, J gene, CDR3 DNA, CDR3 protein. D genes are given only for firm matches. Not all rows give a size; the values are once, few, many and, for expanded clones, a class.

NA	NA	TRBV7-2	TRBJ2-5	TGTGCCAGCAGCTTAGGGGTGGAGCAAGGGACCCAGTACTTC	CASSLGVEQGTQYF
NA	NA	TRBV29-1	TRBJ2-2	TGCAGCGCCCCGGAGGGACCCGGGGAGCTGTTTTTT	CSAPEGPGELFF
few	NA	TRBV10-3	TRBJ2-7	TGTGCCATCCGGGACGTCTCCTACGAGCAGTACTTC	CAIRDVSYEQYF
few	TRBD2	TRBV6-6	TRBJ2-5	TGTGCCAGCAGCGCCCGGACTAGCGGGAGCCAAGAGACCCAGTACTTC	CASSARTSGSQETQYF
few	TRBD1	TRBV28	TRBJ1-4	TGTGCCAGCAGTCCGGGGGACAGAACTAATGAAAAACTGTTTTTT	CASSPGDRTNEKLFF
NA	NA	TRBV7-6	TRBJ1-2	TGTGCCAGCAGCTCTCCAGGGTATGGTGGCTACACCTTC	CASSSPGYGGYTF
NA	NA	TRBV4-1	TRBJ2-3	TGCGCCAGCAGCAGACGGGACCTCTTCACAGATACGCAGTATTTT	CASSRRDLFTDTQYF
NA	NA	TRBV4-1	TRBJ2-7	TGCGCCAGCAGCCTAGAACCGACAGTATTCTACGAGCAGTACTTC	CASSLEPTVFYEQYF
few	NA	TRBV4-3	TRBJ2-3	TGCGCCAGCAGCCAAGATCTGGGCACAGATACGCAGTATTTT	CASSQDLGTDTQYF
NA	NA	TRBV28	TRBJ2-3	TGTGCCAGCAGTTTAATGGCAGGGGTTGGAGATACGCAGTATTTT	CASSLMAGVGDTQYF
NA	TRBD1	TRBV9	TRBJ1-1	TGTGCCAGCAGCGACTCAGGGGGACACACTGAAGCTTTCTTT	CASSDSGGHTEAFF
few	NA	TRBV29-1	TRBJ2-7	TGCAGCGTTGAAGATCTGTCAGGCTCGCACGAGCAGTACTTC	CSVEDLSGSHEQYF
NA	NA	TRBV7-9	TRBJ2-5	TGTGCCAGCAGCCAACCAGGGGAAGAGACCCAGTACTTC	CASSQPGEETQYF
few	TRBD1	TRBV5-1	TRBJ2-5	TGCGCCAGCAGCAGGACAGGGTACCAAGAGACCCAGTACTTC	CASSRTGYQETQYF
NA	NA	TRBV5-1	TRBJ2-1	TGCGCCAGCAGCTTGGTTCGCCTGGGGGGTGTAGAAGAGCAGTTCTTC	CASSLVRLGGVEEQFF
few	NA	TRBV27	TRBJ2-7	TGTGCCAGCAGGATGACAGGAGTACACTACGAGCAGTACTTC	CASRMTGVHYEQYF
few	NA	TRBV4-1	TRBJ2-5	TGCGCCAGCAGCCAAGTACGGGGTGGTGAAGAGACCCAGTACTTC	CASSQVRGGEETQYF
NA	TRBD2	TRBV29-1	TRBJ2-7	TGCAGCGTTGAAGGCCCGGGACTAAAGGACGAGCAGTACTTC	CSVEGPGLKDEQYF
NA	TRBD2	TRBV5-1	TRBJ2-7	TGCGCCAGCAGGTGGACTAGCGGGGGGCCGAATTCCTACGAGCAGTACTTC	CASRWTSGGPNSYEQYF
NA	NA	TRBV29-1	TRBJ1-1	TGCAGCGTTCAAGTACGAACTGAAGCTTTCTTT	CSVQVRTEAFF
NA	NA	TRBV6-6	TRBJ2-7	TGTGCCAGCAGTTACTCGAGTGGGGGTGTTTACGAGCAGTACTTC	CASSYSSGGVYEQYF
NA	TRBD2	TRBV11-2	TRBJ2-5	TGTGCCAGCAGCCTGATCACTAGCGGGGGGCCCTCGGGGACCCAGTACTTC	CASSLITSGGPSGTQYF
NA	NA	TRBV6-2/TRBV6-3	TRBJ2-1	TGTGCCAGCACCAAACGGACGGCAGACTCCTACAATGAGCAGTTCTTC	CASTKRTADSYNEQFF
NA	NA	TRBV5-1	TRBJ2-2	TGCGCCAGCAGTCCGAACGGGGAGCTGTTTTTT	CASSPNGELFF
NA	TRBD2	TRBV10-3	TRBJ2-1	TGTGCCATCAGTGAAACGGGAGGTTATGATGAGCAGTTCTTC	CAISETGGYDEQFF
NA	NA	TRBV7-2	TRBJ2-4	TGTGCCAGCAGCCCCACGGGACGGTACAAAAACATTCAGTACTTC	CASSPTGRYKNIQYF
NA	NA	TRBV29-1	TRBJ2-7	TGCAGCGTTTACGGGGACGGGAGCTCCTACGAGCAGTACTTC	CSVYGDGSSYEQYF
few	TRBD2	TRBV6-1	TRBJ2-1	TGTGCCAGCAGTGGACTAGCAATGAATGAGCAGTTCTTC	CASSGLAMNEQFF
many	NA	TRBV28	TRBJ2-2	TGTGCCAGCAAGGACACCAACACCGGGGAGCTGTTTTTT	CASKDTNTGELFF
NA	TRBD1	TRBV5-5	TRBJ1-2	TGTGCCAGCAGCTTGGGGGACAGCTTTAACTATGGCTACACCTTC	CASSLGDSFNYGYTF
few	NA	TRBV6-2/TRBV6-3	TRBJ1-2	TGTGCCAGCAGTTATCAAGGCAGAGGAGGTGGCTACACCTTC	CASSYQGRGGGYTF
NA	NA	TRBV12-5	TRBJ1-2	TGTGCTAGTGGTCGTGGACCGAACGATGGCTACACCTTC	CASGRGPNDGYTF
few	NA	TRBV11-2	TRBJ2-5	TGTGCCAGCAGCTTACCAATAGCGGTTCAAGAGACCCAGTACTTC	CASSLPIAVQETQYF
NA	TRBD2	TRBV9	TRBJ2-1	TGTGCCAGCAGCGTAGGTGGAGGGGAGGGGAATGAGCAGTTCTTC	CASSVGGGEGNEQFF
few	NA	TRBV6-1	TRBJ2-7	TGTGCCAGCAGTCTTCTAGCATCAAGTCAATTGCAGTACTTC	CASSLLASSQLQYF
NA	NA	TRBV29-1	TRBJ2-7	TGCAGCGCCCGGGACCCGAAGAACTACGAGCAGTACTTC	CSARDPKNYEQYF
NA	NA	TRBV20-1	TRBJ1-6	TGCAGTGCTAAGCCGTGGGGGGATTCACCCCTCCACTTT	CSAKPWGDSPLHF
NA	TRBD2	TRBV7-9	TRBJ2-3	TGTGCCAGCAGCATACCCCCGGGACTAGATTTAAATACGCAGTATTTT	CASSIPPGLDLNTQYF
NA	NA	TRBV4-3	TRBJ2-7	TGCGCCAGCAGCCGAGCGTTAGGTCCCTTCTACGAGCAGTACTTC	CASSRALGPFYEQYF
NA	NA	TRBV6-5	TRBJ2-7	TGTGCCAGCAGTTCAACCGGGACGGAGTATCACCTGGAATACGAGCAGTACTTC	CASSSTGTEYHLEYEQYF
many	NA	TRBV6-2/TRBV6-3	TRBJ2-6	TGTGCCAGCAGTATCTACTCTGGGGCCAACGTCCTGACTTTC	CASSIYSGANVLTF
NA	NA	TRBV2	TRBJ2-7	TGTGCCAGCAGTGAGTCTAGCCGGGGCTACGAGCAGTACTTC	CASSESSRGYEQYF
NA	NA	TRBV29-1	TRBJ2-7	TGCAGCGTTGGACTGGCACTCGCCTACGAGCAGTACTTC	CSVGLALAYEQYF
NA	NA	TRBV7-9	TRBJ1-1	TGTGCCAGCAGCTACTTTCCGGTTCGGGACACTGAAGCTTTCTTT	CASSYFPVRDTEAFF
NA	TRBD2	TRBV12-3/TRBV12-4	TRBJ2-5	TGTGCCAGCAGTCCCCCCCTAGCGGGGGGAGGAGAGACCCAGTACTTC	CASSPPLAGGGETQYF
NA	NA	TRBV12-3/TRBV12-4	TRBJ2-5	TGTGCCAGCAGCCCCTGGACCATCCAATTGGGGATGGAAGAGACCCAGTACTTC	CASSPWTIQLGMEETQYF
few	NA	TRBV5-1	TRBJ1-2	TGCGCCAGCCGTGGGGGCATGAACTCTAACTATGGCTACACCTTC	CASRGGMNSNYGYTF
NA	NA	TRBV7-3	TRBJ1-1	TGTGCCAGCGCTCTGGCGGGAGGGGCAGGGACGAACACTGAAGCTTTCTTT	CASALAGGAGTNTEAFF
NA	NA	TRBV7-9	TRBJ1-1	TGTGCCAGCAGCTTGGGAGGGCCCACTGAAGCTTTCTTT	CASSLGGPTEAFF
NA	NA	TRBV4-3	TRBJ1-1	TGCGCCAGCAGCCAAGATGGGGGGCTTGGGGACACTGAAGCTTTCTTT	CASSQDGGLGDTEAFF
NA	TRBD1	TRBV7-2	TRBJ1-2	TGTGCCAGCAGCTCGACAGGGTCGACCTATGGCTACACCTTC	CASSSTGSTYGYTF
NA	TRBD2	TRBV5-1	TRBJ2-7	TGCGCCAGCAGCTTGATGGGAGGGAACTACGAGCAGTACTTC	CASSLMGGNYEQYF
NA	NA	TRBV5-1	TRBJ2-3	TGCGCCAGCAGCTTGGACCGATATGGGCCAGATACGCAGTATTTT	CASSLDRYGPDTQYF
NA	NA	TRBV3-1	TRBJ1-3	TGTGCCAGCAGCCAACACAGGATCTCTGGAAACACCATATATTTT	CASSQHRISGNTIYF
NA	NA	TRBV6-2/TRBV6-3	TRBJ1-2	TGTGCCAGCAGTTACTCGACATCTTTAGGTGGCTACACCTTC	CASSYSTSLGGYTF
few	NA	TRBV4-1	TRBJ2-1	TGCGCCAGCAGCCCTGGACCTGAATGGGGTGAGCAGTTCTTC	CASSPGPEWGEQFF